The 18 T cell receptor beta chains in this list originate from one sample, sequenced in a study of human T cells and chemical hapten exposure (dated by TCRdb to about 2021). This specimen's time point label, interpreted: patch test 1, 2 weeks after DPC sensitization. The treatment or condition label here, explained by the study, means: therapeutic diphenylcyclopropenone sensitization with weekly scalp DPC. Libraries were made using RACE. Data came from a NextSeq 500. TCRdb's own reprocessing of the public reads used fastp at Q25 and MiXCR and kept productive beta chains. When rows share a CDR3 protein, they turn into one entry using the most common DNA and genes. For this sample there are nearly 350,000 distinct CDR3 sequences; approximately 6.3% appear just once. 8% to 9% of the sample rests with the top ten. The sample consisted of whole blood, taken in connection with sensitization to the hapten diphenylcyclopropenone (DPC). All receptors come from a woman aged 18-29 years with alopecia areata. Some clones in this sample may be carry-over from other donors' samples.

The CDR3 region is CASTIQVTGGSPLHF. The CDR3 DNA reads as TGTGCCAGCACCATACAAGTCACGGGAGGTTCACCCCTCCACTTT. The chain uses TRBV2 and TRBJ1-6, with unresolved D. This CDR3 comprises 15 residues. CDR1 and CDR2 from the germline V gene are SNHLY and FYNNEI. V lost 7 bases and J 9 bases, leaving 19 bases between the germline ends.

The chain recombines TRBV4-2 with TRBJ1-4, with a tentative D call TRBD1 (5 bases). The length of the CDR3 is 14 residues. V lost 4 bases, J lost 8 bases, and 14 bases lay in between. From germline, CDR1 is LGHNA and CDR2 YNFKEQ. CDR3 DNA sequence: TGTGCCAGCAGCCCCGACTGGGGGGGGGAAAAACTGTTTTTT. Its translation is CASSPDWGGEKLFF.

This chain connects TRBV4-1 to TRBJ1-4; D might be TRBD1 (5 bases). Germline CDR1 and CDR2: MGHRA and YSYEKL. This CDR3 has 17 residues. The ends were cut back, 2 bases at V and 8 bases at J, with 21 bases in the middle. CDR3 loop: CASSQMLTGTLKEKLFF. CDR3 nucleotides: TGCGCCAGCAGCCAAATGCTGACCGGGACCTTAAAGGAAAAACTGTTTTTT.

At least ten counts were recorded for this clonotype. CDR3 amino acids: CASSDGQPDTQYF. The CDR3 nucleotides are TGTGCCAGCAGTGATGGACAGCCAGATACGCAGTATTTT. The V and J genes are TRBV6-1 and TRBJ2-3; D is perhaps TRBD1 (6 bases). The CDR3 totals 13 residues. The germline V gene encodes CDR1 MNHNS and CDR2 SASEGT. V dropped 3 bases and J dropped 4 bases, with 8 bases sitting between them.

The genes are TRBV3-1 and TRBJ1-4, with TRBD1 as a possible D gene (5 bases). Germline V gene lookup returns CDR1 LGHDT and CDR2 YNNKEL (reference sequence). The CDR3 totals 16 residues. V was clipped by 3 bases and J by 4 bases, with 15 bases between them. The CDR3: CASSQDQGAHNEKLFF. The DNA for the CDR3 is TGTGCCAGCAGCCAGGATCAGGGAGCACATAATGAAAAACTGTTTTTT.

This clonotype has only a few counts. This rearrangement joins TRBV2 to TRBJ2-7; no reliable D call. Trimming cost V 4 bases and J 4 bases, with 14 bases left between them. CDR1 and CDR2 from the germline V gene are SNHLY and FYNNEI. The CDR3 has 14 amino acids. The CDR3: CASSGPGGLYEQYF. DNA of the CDR3: TGTGCCAGCAGTGGGCCAGGCGGCTTATACGAGCAGTACTTC.

The rearrangement links TRBV4-3 to TRBJ2-5; D might be TRBD2 (5 bases). This CDR3 spans 15 amino acids. Germline V gene lookup returns CDR1 LGHNA and CDR2 YSLEER. V was trimmed by 1 base and J by 5 bases, leaving 14 bases between them. CDR3 region: CASSQVLAHPETQYF. In DNA, the CDR3 is TGCGCCAGCAGCCAAGTTCTAGCCCACCCCGAGACCCAGTACTTC.

This chain joins TRBV3-1 and TRBJ1-2; no clear D gene. The CDR3 extends over 12 amino acids. V lost 5 bases to trimming and J lost 5 bases, with 9 bases between them. Germline assignment: CDR1 LGHDT and CDR2 YNNKEL (reference sequence). The DNA of the CDR3 is TGTGCCAGCAGCTATACAGAATATGGCTACACCTTC. Protein: CASSYTEYGYTF.

There are many counts of this clonotype. The chain couples TRBV12-3 or TRBV12-4 to TRBJ1-1, with TRBD1 identical over 8 bases. Trimming took 4 bases from V and 4 from J; bases not matched to a gene: 5. This CDR3 is 14 amino acids long. The CDR3 nucleotides read TGTGCCAGCAGTTACCGACAGGGGAGCACTGAAGCTTTCTTT. Protein product: CASSYRQGSTEAFF.

The V call is TRBV7-9, the J call TRBJ2-1; D is uncertain. This CDR3 region has 11 residues. Between the trimmed V and J ends, which lost 6 bases and 9 bases, there was a span of 9 bases. The germline gives CDR1 SEHNR, CDR2 FQNEAQ (reference sequence). For the CDR3, the DNA is TGTGCCAGCAGTCCTACCTTTGAGCAGTTCTTC. Translated, it gives CASSPTFEQFF.

The V and J genes are TRBV6-5 and TRBJ1-2; weak D call: TRBD1 (5 bases). This CDR3 has 18 amino acids. Germline CDR1 MNHEY, CDR2 SVGAGI. Deletions cut 0 bases from V and 4 bases from J, with 21 bases between. This chain's CDR3 is CASSYSNWGTGTGYGYTF. The DNA for the CDR3 is TGTGCCAGCAGTTACTCGAACTGGGGCACCGGGACGGGCTATGGCTACACCTTC.

This clonotype was detected a few times. J is TRBJ2-3 and V is TRBV2; D uncertain. This CDR3 spans 16 amino acids. Germline loops: CDR1 SNHLY, CDR2 FYNNEI. The germline V and J ends were trimmed by 2 bases and 0 bases, with 12 bases remaining between them. For the CDR3, the DNA is TGTGCCAGCAGTGAATTCTTCCTGCTAAGCACAGATACGCAGTATTTT. Translated, it gives CASSEFFLLSTDTQYF. The full variable domain, in which reference TRBV2 and TRBJ2-3 provide the parts outside the CDR3, is EPEVTQTPSHQVTQMGQEVILRCVPISNHLYFYWYRQILGQKVEFLVSFYNNEISEKSEIFDDQFSVERPDGSNFTLKIRSTKLEDSAMYFCASSEFFLLSTDTQYFGPGTRLTVL.

The chain recombines TRBV20-1 with TRBJ2-3; TRBD2 agrees at 8 bases. This CDR3 has 13 amino acids. Germline V gene sequence: CDR1 DFQATT, CDR2 SNEGSKA (reference sequence). V lost 3 bases and J lost 5; bases outside the gene matches: 4. CDR3 residues: CSASAGGLDTQYF. The CDR3 DNA follows: TGCAGTGCTAGTGCGGGGGGCCTAGATACGCAGTATTTT.

The chain couples TRBV4-2 to TRBJ1-5, with D perhaps TRBD1 (5 bases). V was clipped by 0 bases and J by 0 bases, with 12 bases between them. The germline V gene encodes CDR1 LGHNA and CDR2 YNFKEQ. There are 17 residues in the CDR3. CDR3 DNA sequence: TGTGCCAGCAGCCAAGATTCCAGGGCATATAGCAATCAGCCCCAGCATTTT. Its translation is CASSQDSRAYSNQPQHF.

This clonotype was seen a handful of times. The chain has TRBV2 and TRBJ2-7; D is unresolved. The CDR3 consists of 11 residues. CDR1 is SNHLY and CDR2 is FYNNEI in the germline V gene. V gave up 6 bases and J gave up 3 bases, with 6 bases separating them. The chain's CDR3 is CASRNNYEQYF. The CDR3 coding sequence is TGTGCCAGCAGGAATAACTACGAGCAGTACTTC.

This clonotype has only a few counts. This rearrangement joins TRBV3-1 to TRBJ2-7; TRBD2 agrees at 13 bases. V shed 4 bases and J 5 bases; nucleotides not matched to a gene: 11. The germline gives CDR1 LGHDT, CDR2 YNNKEL (reference sequence). This CDR3 has 17 amino acids. The CDR3 is CASSRGTSGVYRNEQYF. CDR3 DNA: TGTGCCAGCAGCCGAGGGACTAGCGGGGTCTATAGGAACGAGCAGTACTTC.

The chain links TRBV10-3 to TRBJ1-2; D might be TRBD1 (6 bases). This CDR3 comprises 15 residues. With 6 bases removed from V and 0 bases from J, the gap between germline ends came to 14 bases. Per the germline V gene, CDR1 is ENHRY and CDR2 is SYGVKD. The DNA of the CDR3 is TGTGCCATCAGCACAGGGATAAATACTAACTATGGCTACACCTTC. It codes for CAISTGINTNYGYTF.

CDR3 DNA sequence: TGTGCCAGCTCACCACAGGAGGACACTGAAGCTTTCTTT. Translation: CASSPQEDTEAFF. The chain recombines TRBV18 with TRBJ1-1; D gene uncertain. Between the trimmed V and J ends, which lost 1 base and 3 bases, there was a span of 6 bases. The length of the CDR3 is 13 residues. Germline CDR1 KGHSH, CDR2 LQKENI.